A single sample is the source of the 21 T cell receptor beta chains below, sequenced in a study of response to subunit inactivated influenza vaccine. TCRdb fed the RT-PCR reads into MiXCR, producing one record per CDR3 protein. Here the sample spans under 750,000 distinct CDR3 sequences, about 11% being singletons. The source was PBMCs from blood, collected on the day of vaccination. The origin of the receptors is a man in his fifties or sixties who received an inactivated influenza vaccine.

This sequence joins TRBV28 and TRBJ2-7; D unresolved. V shed 1 base and J shed 0 bases, with 10 bases lying between them. Germline values: CDR1 MDHEN, CDR2 SYDVKM. The CDR3 consists of 15 residues. The CDR3: CASSLFSGISYEQYF. CDR3 nucleotides: TGTGCCAGCAGTTTATTTTCTGGAATCTCCTACGAGCAGTACTTC. Full variable domain (remainder filled in from reference TRBV28 and TRBJ2-7): DVKVTQSSRYLVKRTGEKVFLECVQDMDHENMFWYRQDPGLGLRLIYFSYDVKMKEKGDIPEGYSVSREKKERFSLILESASTNQTSMYLCASSLFSGISYEQYFGPGTRLTVT.

The CDR3 DNA reads TGTGCCAGCAGTTACTCGGACAGCCTCTCTGGCACAGATACGCAGTATTTT. Protein: CASSYSDSLSGTDTQYF. V and J are TRBV6-2 or TRBV6-3 and TRBJ2-3, with D maybe TRBD1 (6 bases). CDR3 length equals 17 residues. Germline CDR1 reads MNHEY; CDR2 reads SVGEGT. With 0 bases removed from V and 1 base from J, the gap between germline ends came to 14 bases.

This clonotype was observed a few times. This may arise from a read error, as a much more abundant clone is one base away. The V call is TRBV24-1, the J call TRBJ2-5; D uncertain. Germline lookup yields CDR1 KGHDR and CDR2 SFDVKD. CDR3 size: 15 residues. Trimming took 4 bases from V and 0 from J, leaving 11 bases between them. CDR3 DNA: TGTGCCACCAGTGAGTTCGTTGTTGACCAAGAGACCCAGTACTTC. Its protein product is CATSEFVVDQETQYF.

This clonotype was counted a few times. This chain joins TRBV5-8 and TRBJ2-4, with D unclear. Germline V gene sequence: CDR1 SGHTS, CDR2 YDEGEE. The CDR3 has 13 residues. V was pared by 4 bases and J by 15 bases, with 20 bases between. This CDR3 reads CASSRSPGRMVYF. Written as DNA, the CDR3 is TGTGCCAGCAGCCGGTCCCCCGGGCGGATGGTGTACTTC.

This clonotype has only a few counts. This chain uses TRBV18 with TRBJ2-3; D unclear. Trimming removed 2 bases from V and 1 base from J, with 7 bases in between. The CDR3 runs to 14 residues. Germline CDR1 reads KGHSH; CDR2 reads LQKENI. CDR3 in amino acids: CASSPLIGTDTQYF. In nucleotides, the CDR3 is TGTGCCAGCTCACCATTAATTGGCACAGATACGCAGTATTTT.

This clonotype was found a few times. The rearrangement uses TRBV4-3 and TRBJ2-7; D is perhaps TRBD1 or TRBD2 (6 bases each). With 4 bases removed from V and 3 bases from J, the gap between germline ends came to 19 bases. The germline CDR1 and CDR2 sequences are LGHNA and YSLEER. The CDR3 sequence is 16 residues long. The CDR3 coding sequence is TGCGCCAGCAGCCCGACCTTGATGGGGGGCCACTACGAGCAGTACTTC. Translating it yields CASSPTLMGGHYEQYF.

The sample holds a few counts of this clonotype. The CDR3 region has the DNA TGCAGCGATGGAGAAACTAGCGGGGGGTCTACGCAGTATTTT. Protein product: CSDGETSGGSTQYF. V usage is TRBV20-1 and J usage is TRBJ2-3; the match to TRBD2 covers 12 bases. The CDR3 sequence is 14 residues long. Germline CDR1 is DFQATT and CDR2 is SNEGSKA (reference sequence).

This clonotype was seen only a few times. The chain uses TRBV6-2 or TRBV6-3 and TRBJ2-2; 9 bases are shared with TRBD1. The CDR3 loop spans 17 amino acids. V gave up 2 bases and J gave up 4 bases; unmatched junction bases: 8. Germline lookup yields CDR1 MNHEY and CDR2 SVGEGT. The CDR3 reads CASSYPGTGSGTGELFF. The CDR3 coding sequence is TGTGCCAGCAGTTACCCAGGGACAGGGTCGGGCACCGGGGAGCTGTTTTTT.

This clonotype was recorded a few times. The V call is TRBV9, the J call TRBJ2-1; 11 nucleotides align to TRBD2. V lost 3 bases and J lost 4; bases outside the gene matches: 3. From germline, CDR1 is SGDLS and CDR2 YYNGEE. This CDR3 comprises 15 residues. The DNA of the CDR3 is TGTGCCAGCAGCGCGGGACTAGCGGATTACAATGAGCAGTTCTTC. It encodes CASSAGLADYNEQFF.

This clonotype appeared a few times. The rearrangement links TRBV10-3 to TRBJ2-3, with D possibly TRBD1 on 5 matching bases. V was cut by 9 bases and J by 0 bases, with 7 bases left in between. The length of the CDR3 is 12 residues. Germline CDR1 reads ENHRY; CDR2 reads SYGVKD. Here the CDR3 reads CAIGHSTDTQYF. The CDR3 bases are TGTGCCATAGGACATAGCACAGATACGCAGTATTTT.

At least ten counts were recorded for this clonotype. This chain connects TRBV5-1 to TRBJ2-5; D is perhaps TRBD1 (5 bases). The CDR3 loop spans 15 amino acids. Germline V gene lookup returns CDR1 SGHRS and CDR2 YFSETQ. V was pared by 0 bases and J by 2 bases, with 11 bases between. DNA of the CDR3: TGCGCCAGCAGCTTGGAGGCAGGGCCTCAAGAGACCCAGTACTTC. Protein product: CASSLEAGPQETQYF. The full variable domain, completed using reference TRBV5-1 and TRBJ2-5, is KAGVTQTPRYLIKTRGQQVTLSCSPISGHRSVSWYQQTPGQGLQFLFEYFSETQRNKGNFPGRFSGRQFSNSRSEMNVSTLELGDSALYLCASSLEAGPQETQYFGPGTRLLVL.

This clonotype turned up a few times. The chain employs TRBV7-2 and TRBJ2-7, with D perhaps matching TRBD2 (6 bases). V gave up 5 bases and J gave up 5 bases, with 10 bases separating them. Germline CDR1 SGHTA, CDR2 FQGNSA. The CDR3 is made up of 12 amino acids. In DNA, the CDR3 is TGTGCCAGCAGCCCGGGACTCAACGAGCAGTACTTC. Amino acids: CASSPGLNEQYF.

There are a few counts of this clonotype. The chain carries TRBV24-1 and TRBJ1-3; D unresolved. CDR3 length: 14 amino acids. Per germline, CDR1 KGHDR and CDR2 SFDVKD. The ends were cut back, 3 bases at V and 3 bases at J, with 8 bases in the middle. The CDR3 region has the DNA TGTGCCACCAGTGATCCCGGGTTTGGAAACACCATATATTTT. As protein: CATSDPGFGNTIYF.

This clonotype occurred many times. This chain links TRBV4-1 with TRBJ2-4; 7 bases fit TRBD1. Germline V gene sequence: CDR1 MGHRA, CDR2 YSYEKL. V lost 0 bases, J lost 9 bases, and 2 bases stayed unmatched. This CDR3 comprises 13 residues. In nucleotides, the CDR3 is TGCGCCAGCAGCCAAGATTGGGACAGCATTCAGTACTTC. Its protein is CASSQDWDSIQYF.

The chain couples TRBV7-2 to TRBJ2-7; the match to TRBD2 covers 7 bases. The germline gives CDR1 SGHTA, CDR2 FQGNSA. The CDR3 spans 14 residues. J was trimmed by 1 base and V by 3 bases; bases with no gene match: 3. The chain's CDR3 is CASSFLRGSYEQYF. The CDR3 DNA is TGTGCCAGCAGCTTTCTGCGGGGGTCCTACGAGCAGTACTTC.

Many counts were recorded for this clonotype. The V call is TRBV15, the J call TRBJ2-1, with D maybe TRBD2 (6 bases). This CDR3 contains 16 residues. V dropped 2 bases and J dropped 6 bases, with 17 bases sitting between them. Germline V CDR1 and CDR2: LNHNV, YYDKDF (reference sequence). The CDR3 sequence is CATSRLRDGHLNEQFF. CDR3 DNA: TGTGCCACCAGCAGATTGCGGGACGGACACCTCAATGAGCAGTTCTTC.

About this clonotype itself: Its ends do not fully match the called genes, so a read error is possible. CDR3 DNA: TGTGCCAGCAGCTCTCGACAGGCGGAGGCCGGCGAGCTGTTTTTT. Amino acid sequence: CASSSRQAEAGELFF. The chain has TRBV7-2 and TRBJ2-2; possible D gene TRBD1, 6 bases. The CDR3 length is 15 residues. Germline V gene lookup returns CDR1 SGHTA and CDR2 FQGNSA.

The chain has TRBV4-1 and TRBJ2-5, with D hard to call. There are 14 residues in the CDR3. Germline V gives CDR1 MGHRA, CDR2 YSYEKL. V dropped 0 bases and J dropped 5 bases, with 10 bases sitting between them. The CDR3 sequence: CASSQEQSRETQYF. Here the CDR3 DNA reads TGCGCCAGCAGCCAAGAACAGAGTCGGGAGACCCAGTACTTC.

This chain connects TRBV12-3 or TRBV12-4 to TRBJ2-7; the D gene is possibly TRBD2 (5 bases). V was cut by 2 bases and J by 0 bases, with 8 bases left in between. The CDR3 runs to 14 residues. CDR3 sequence: CASSLRGISYEQYF. In nucleotides, the CDR3 is TGTGCCAGCAGTTTACGAGGGATCTCCTACGAGCAGTACTTC.

V and J are TRBV4-2 and TRBJ2-1, with TRBD1 identical over 12 bases. The ends lost 3 bases at V and 7 bases at J; junction bases unmatched: 7. The CDR3 loop spans 16 amino acids. CDR1 is LGHNA and CDR2 is YNFKEQ in the germline V gene. In nucleotides, the CDR3 is TGTGCCAGCAGCCAGCCGGGACAGGGGGCTCGGAATGAGCAGTTCTTC. It encodes CASSQPGQGARNEQFF.

The chain has TRBV12-3 or TRBV12-4 and TRBJ1-3, with D maybe TRBD1 (6 bases). V lost 6 bases, J lost 3 bases, and 15 bases lay in between. This CDR3 spans 15 amino acids. The CDR3 spells CASRLQGTGGNTIYF. CDR3 coding DNA: TGTGCCAGCAGGCTCCAGGGGACTGGTGGAAACACCATATATTTT.